These T cell receptor beta chains were read from a single sample in a study of blood T cell repertoires in COVID-19. Assay used: immunoSEQ multiplex PCR; TCRdb lists only in-frame clones, some missing. The data contain roughly 260,000 clones, over 75% of them singletons. Sequencing was done on a sample of peripheral blood. Receptors were obtained from a woman between 50 and 59 years old with acute or convalescent COVID-19. CDR3s include the opening cysteine and the closing phenylalanine or tryptophan. Each record gives: clone size, J gene, D gene, V gene, CDR3 DNA, CDR3 protein. The D gene is left open where the match is weak. Not all rows give a size; the values are once, few, many and, for expanded clones, a class.

size: NA; J: TRBJ2-7; D: TRBD1; V: TRBV5-1; DNA: TGCGCCAGCAGCTCGGGACAGGGGGTTAACGAGCAGTACTTC; CDR3: CASSSGQGVNEQYF
size: NA; J: TRBJ2-3; D: TRBD2; V: TRBV28; DNA: TGTGCCAGCAGTTTATTGGCCGGTCTAGCGGGAGATACGCAGTATTTT; CDR3: CASSLLAGLAGDTQYF
size: NA; J: TRBJ1-5; D: NA; V: TRBV2; DNA: TGTGCCAGCCAACGGGAGGGGTTCGGCAATCAGCCCCAGCATTTT; CDR3: CASQREGFGNQPQHF
size: NA; J: TRBJ1-5; D: TRBD1; V: TRBV2; DNA: TGTGCCAGCAGAATGGACAGGGGTAGTCAGCCCCAGCATTTT; CDR3: CASRMDRGSQPQHF
size: NA; J: TRBJ2-2; D: NA; V: TRBV18; DNA: TGTGCCAGCTCACCGGTTCAGGCTGCGAACACCGGGGAGCTGTTTTTT; CDR3: CASSPVQAANTGELFF
size: NA; J: TRBJ1-6; D: NA; V: TRBV19; DNA: TGTGCCAGTAAAGCGGATTCCTATAATTCACCCCTCCACTTT; CDR3: CASKADSYNSPLHF
size: NA; J: TRBJ1-1; D: NA; V: TRBV6-5; DNA: TGTGCCAGCAGTTACCAAGACAGGACCACTGAAGCTTTCTTT; CDR3: CASSYQDRTTEAFF
size: few; J: TRBJ1-2; D: TRBD1; V: TRBV5-1; DNA: TGCGCCAGCAGCTTGGGACAGGGAACTTTCACCTTC; CDR3: CASSLGQGTFTF
size: few; J: TRBJ1-2; D: NA; V: TRBV27; DNA: TGTGCCAGCAGTTTAATGTTTACTAACTATGGCTACACCTTC; CDR3: CASSLMFTNYGYTF
size: NA; J: TRBJ1-1; D: NA; V: TRBV28; DNA: TGTGCCAGCAGTTTCCGGGATGAAGCTTTCTTT; CDR3: CASSFRDEAFF
size: NA; J: TRBJ2-5; D: TRBD2; V: TRBV7-2; DNA: TGTGCCAGCAGCTTAGGAGGGGCTAGCGGGAGAGGGGAGACCCAGTACTTC; CDR3: CASSLGGASGRGETQYF
size: NA; J: TRBJ2-5; D: TRBD2; V: TRBV10-3; DNA: TGTGCCATCAGTGACCACGTTTCGGGAGGAGAGACCCAGTACTTC; CDR3: CAISDHVSGGETQYF
size: NA; J: TRBJ1-3; D: NA; V: TRBV9; DNA: TGTGCCAGCAGCGTTGAGGGGGTCTCCTCTGGAAACACCATATATTTT; CDR3: CASSVEGVSSGNTIYF
size: NA; J: TRBJ2-3; D: NA; V: TRBV20-1; DNA: TGCAGTGCTAGTAATCTCCGGGGAACAGATACGCAGTATTTT; CDR3: CSASNLRGTDTQYF
size: NA; J: TRBJ1-1; D: TRBD1; V: TRBV27; DNA: TGTGCCAGCAGTTGGGAGGGACAGGGGAACCTGAAAGCTTTCTTT; CDR3: CASSWEGQGNLKAFF
size: NA; J: TRBJ1-1; D: NA; V: TRBV15; DNA: TGTGCCACCAGCAGAGAATCCTTTAACACTGAAGCTTTCTTT; CDR3: CATSRESFNTEAFF
size: once; J: TRBJ1-5; D: TRBD1; V: TRBV27; DNA: TGTGCCAGCAGGGTACAGGGGAGCAATCAGCCCCAGCATTTT; CDR3: CASRVQGSNQPQHF
size: NA; J: TRBJ1-2; D: TRBD1; V: TRBV5-4; DNA: TGTGCCAGCAGCTCCCAGGGGGCGCGTTTTTATTATGGCTACACCTTC; CDR3: CASSSQGARFYYGYTF
size: NA; J: TRBJ2-1; D: NA; V: TRBV23-1; DNA: TGCGCCAGCAATATGAGTGTAGACAGGTACCGGTACAATGAGCAGTTCTTC; CDR3: CASNMSVDRYRYNEQFF
size: few; J: TRBJ2-3; D: TRBD2; V: TRBV5-1; DNA: TGCGCCAGCAGGGTAGCGGGAGTGGGGGATACGCAGTATTTT; CDR3: CASRVAGVGDTQYF
size: NA; J: TRBJ1-5; D: NA; V: TRBV10-2; DNA: TGCGCCAGCAGTGGTAGTTCAGGGCACTATCAGCCCCAGCATTTT; CDR3: CASSGSSGHYQPQHF
size: NA; J: TRBJ2-3; D: TRBD2; V: TRBV3-1/TRBV3-2; DNA: TGTGCCAGCAGCCAAAAAAGACTAGCGGGAGAGGTAGATACGCAGTATTTT; CDR3: CASSQKRLAGEVDTQYF